This T cell receptor beta chain was sequenced in a study of cytomegalovirus exposure and HLA in healthy donors. Trimming removed 7 bases from V and 8 bases from J; junction bases left unmatched: 8. This CDR3 is built from 13 residues. Germline V gene data show CDR1 as MDHEN and CDR2 as SYDVKM. Amplification used 60 Vbeta primers and 13 Jbeta primers. Here immunoSEQ multiplex PCR was the method, and the copy in TCRdb shows in-frame clones only, minus some. Of around 150,000 clones listed, roughly 80% are singletons. Findings and limits, study-wide: The number of N-insertions in an Asian-associated ancestry cluster was reportedly below the approximately 690-donor mean in a later analysis.

In the case of this clone: Its antigen is not known.

The V and J genes are TRBV28 and TRBJ2-1; 7 positions agree with TRBD1. This receptor was identified in a woman in her 40s in good health and CMV-seropositive. The sequenced material came from PBMCs. CDR3 nucleotides: TGTGCCAGCATCTCCGACAGGGCCCATGAGCAGTTCTTC. It yields the protein CASISDRAHEQFF.